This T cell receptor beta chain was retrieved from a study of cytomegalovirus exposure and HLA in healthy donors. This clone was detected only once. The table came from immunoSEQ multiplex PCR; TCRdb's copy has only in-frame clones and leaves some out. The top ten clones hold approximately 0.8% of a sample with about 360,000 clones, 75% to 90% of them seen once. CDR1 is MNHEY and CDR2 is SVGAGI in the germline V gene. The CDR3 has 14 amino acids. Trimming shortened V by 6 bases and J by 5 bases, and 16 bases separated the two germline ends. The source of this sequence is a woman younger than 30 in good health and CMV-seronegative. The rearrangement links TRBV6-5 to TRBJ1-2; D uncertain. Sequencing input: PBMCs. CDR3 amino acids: CASRAPGRGYGYTF. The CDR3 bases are TGTGCCAGCAGAGCCCCGGGGAGAGGGTATGGCTACACCTTC.